Following are 24 T cell receptor beta chains from one sample sequenced in a study of T cell responses to AZD1222 COVID-19 vaccine. Sequenced by immunoSEQ multiplex PCR; TCRdb stores in-frame clones only, minus some. The data contain approximately 110,000 clones, around 80% of them singletons. This material consisted of peripheral blood, taken on day 0 of AZD1222 vaccination. All receptors derive from an adult in good health.

The gene calls are TRBV10-3 and TRBJ2-7; 9 nucleotides agree with TRBD2. Germline V CDR1 and CDR2: ENHRY, SYGVKD. This CDR3 has 15 amino acids. Losses at the gene ends were 2 bases for V and 2 bases for J; bases not matched to a gene: 4. DNA of the CDR3: TGTGCCATCAGTGAGGGGGCGGGGGGGCCCTACGAGCAGTACTTC. Protein: CAISEGAGGPYEQYF.

The chain joins TRBV10-3 to TRBJ1-2; D not resolved. The V gene lost 6 bases and the J gene lost 4 bases, with 9 bases spanning the gap. The germline CDR1 and CDR2 sequences are ENHRY and SYGVKD. The CDR3 loop spans 12 amino acids. This chain's CDR3 is CAIRVSGYGYTF. CDR3 coding DNA: TGTGCCATCAGGGTTAGTGGCTATGGCTACACCTTC.

The rearrangement links TRBV4-3 to TRBJ1-5; D uncertain. V was shortened by 4 bases and J by 4 bases, with 11 bases between the two germline ends. Germline loops: CDR1 LGHNA, CDR2 YSLEER. CDR3 length equals 14 residues. CDR3 loop: CASSPTTGNQPQHF. CDR3 nucleotides: TGCGCCAGCAGCCCCACAACGGGGAATCAGCCCCAGCATTTT.

J is TRBJ1-2 and V is TRBV9, with D unclear. Germline loops: CDR1 SGDLS, CDR2 YYNGEE. Trimming took off 4 bases at V and 3 bases at J, with 16 bases between the two ends. The CDR3 runs to 15 residues. The CDR3 sequence is CASSPTSRMDYGYTF. The CDR3 DNA reads as TGTGCCAGCAGCCCCACCTCTCGGATGGACTATGGCTACACCTTC.

The chain uses TRBV5-1 and TRBJ2-7; 13 nucleotides line up with TRBD2. CDR3 length: 17 amino acids. Germline lookup yields CDR1 SGHRS and CDR2 YFSETQ. The V segment lost 4 bases and the J segment 9 bases; nucleotides outside the gene matches: 16. In DNA form, the CDR3 reads TGCGCCAGCAGCCTCACTAGCGGGGGGGCCGCGTCATCAGGGCAGTACTTC. Residues: CASSLTSGGAASSGQYF.

The CDR3 DNA follows: TGTGCCAGCAGCTTGGCCCCGACAGGAAGGGTCGAGCAGTACTTC. Translation: CASSLAPTGRVEQYF. V and J are TRBV5-4 and TRBJ2-7, with D possibly being TRBD1 (6 bases). Trimming stripped 0 bases from V and 6 bases from J, with 16 bases between. Germline assignment: CDR1 SGHNT and CDR2 YYREEE (reference sequence). The CDR3 length is 15 residues.

This chain uses TRBV18 with TRBJ1-6; no definite D call. The germline V gene has CDR1 KGHSH and CDR2 LQKENI. V dropped 3 bases and J dropped 13 bases, with 7 bases sitting between them. The CDR3 covers 11 residues. CDR3 nucleotides: TGTGCCAGCTCACCGTCTTCGCCCCTCCACTTT. Translated, it gives CASSPSSPLHF.

V gene TRBV7-2 combines with J gene TRBJ1-4, with TRBD1 identical over 9 bases. Germline CDR1 SGHTA, CDR2 FQGNSA. V was pared by 6 bases and J by 7 bases, with 6 bases of the junction left unmatched. CDR3 length equals 14 residues. The CDR3 nucleotides read TGTGCCAGCAGTTATGGACAGGGGAGTGAAAAACTGTTTTTT. Protein: CASSYGQGSEKLFF.

The V and J genes are TRBV7-9 and TRBJ2-4; D is unclear. Germline-derived CDR1 and CDR2 are SEHNR and FQNEAQ (reference sequence). V lost 5 bases and J lost 6, with 8 bases in between. The CDR3 has 12 amino acids. CDR3 bases: TGTGCCAGCAGCCAGGTGAGAAACATTCAGTACTTC. Encoded protein: CASSQVRNIQYF.

V and J are TRBV10-3 and TRBJ1-2; D might be TRBD1 (6 bases). The ends were cut back, 2 bases at V and 2 bases at J, with 12 bases in the middle. In germline, CDR1 is ENHRY, CDR2 SYGVKD. This CDR3 has 15 amino acids. The CDR3 region is CAISETGTYNYGYTF. The CDR3 DNA follows: TGTGCCATCAGTGAGACAGGGACCTACAACTATGGCTACACCTTC.

There are a few counts of this clone. The rearrangement uses TRBV5-4 and TRBJ1-1, with 8 bases aligning to TRBD1. The V and J ends lost 4 bases and 3 bases, in that order; junction bases with no gene match: 8. CDR1 and CDR2 (germline): SGHNT, YYREEE (reference sequence). The length of the CDR3 is 15 residues. This chain's CDR3 is CASSGGTGRYTEAFF. CDR3 nucleotide sequence: TGTGCCAGCAGCGGGGGGACAGGACGGTACACTGAAGCTTTCTTT.

The chain couples TRBV7-2 to TRBJ1-2; D may be TRBD1 (6 bases). This CDR3 comprises 14 residues. Per germline, CDR1 SGHTA and CDR2 FQGNSA. V lost 5 bases, J lost 3 bases, and 13 bases lay in between. Written as DNA, the CDR3 is TGTGCCAGCAGCGCCCAGGGGTTCGACTATGGCTACACCTTC. Its protein product is CASSAQGFDYGYTF.

This CDR3 reads CASSILGSDYGYTF. CDR3 sequence (DNA): TGTGCCAGTAGTATTCTGGGATCGGATTATGGCTACACCTTC. The V and J genes are TRBV19 and TRBJ1-2, with D uncertain. V lost 3 bases and J lost 5, with 13 bases in between. This CDR3 has 14 residues. Per germline, CDR1 LNHDA and CDR2 SQIVND (reference sequence).

The chain combines TRBV15 with TRBJ2-2, with D unresolved. Germline V gene sequence: CDR1 LNHNV, CDR2 YYDKDF (reference sequence). V shed 0 bases and J shed 6 bases, with 2 bases lying between them. The CDR3 covers 12 residues. The CDR3 bases are TGTGCCACCAGCAGAGATTCCGGGGAGCTGTTTTTT. Translating it yields CATSRDSGELFF.

CDR3 amino acids: CASRDRGLGYTF. DNA of the CDR3: TGTGCCAGTAGGGACAGGGGGCTCGGCTACACCTTC. This chain joins TRBV19 and TRBJ1-2; 11 bases align to TRBD1. V was clipped by 6 bases and J by 8 bases; unmatched bases: 2. The germline CDR1 and CDR2 sequences are LNHDA and SQIVND (reference sequence). CDR3 size: 12 residues.

The chain uses TRBV12-3 or TRBV12-4 and TRBJ2-5; a possible D gene is TRBD1 (6 bases). The CDR3 is 13 residues long. Trimming shortened V by 5 bases and J by 3 bases, and 10 bases separated the two germline ends. The chain's CDR3 is CASSSSGEETQYF. For the CDR3, the DNA is TGTGCCAGCAGTAGCTCAGGGGAAGAGACCCAGTACTTC.

The rearrangement joins TRBV6-1 to TRBJ1-1; D is unresolved. Trimming removed 2 bases at V and 3 bases at J, with 7 bases between. CDR3 length: 13 residues. Germline V gene sequence: CDR1 MNHNS, CDR2 SASEGT. The CDR3 loop is CASSERAYTEAFF. Here the CDR3 DNA reads TGTGCCAGCAGTGAACGGGCCTACACTGAAGCTTTCTTT.

The V and J genes are TRBV19 and TRBJ1-2; D is undetermined. Trimming removed 5 bases at V and 3 bases at J, with 13 bases between. Germline V lookup: CDR1 LNHDA, CDR2 SQIVND (reference sequence). The CDR3 spans 14 residues. This CDR3 reads CASSQASRDYGYTF. The CDR3 nucleotides are TGTGCCAGTAGTCAAGCGTCAAGGGACTATGGCTACACCTTC.

This clone turned up a few times. The chain couples TRBV7-9 to TRBJ1-1; D gene ambiguous. Germline values: CDR1 SEHNR, CDR2 FQNEAQ (reference sequence). Trimming took off 1 base at V and 0 bases at J, with 0 bases between the two ends. This CDR3 has 12 residues. DNA for the CDR3: TGTGCCAGCAGCTTAGTGAACACTGAAGCTTTCTTT. It translates to CASSLVNTEAFF.

In this sample, this clone turned up a few times. This chain connects TRBV19 to TRBJ2-3; D tentatively fits TRBD1 or TRBD2 (6 bases each). The length of the CDR3 is 15 residues. Between the trimmed V and J ends, which lost 3 bases and 4 bases, there was a span of 14 bases. In germline, CDR1 is LNHDA, CDR2 SQIVND (reference sequence). The CDR3 coding sequence is TGTGCCAGTAGTATGGAAGGGGGGAGGCCAGATACGCAGTATTTT. This codes for CASSMEGGRPDTQYF.

The chain recombines TRBV5-1 with TRBJ2-5; D gene ambiguous. Germline V CDR1 and CDR2: SGHRS, YFSETQ. V was pared by 5 bases and J by 0 bases, with 5 bases between. The CDR3 covers 12 residues. CDR3 DNA: TGCGCCAGCAGTTCGTACCAAGAGACCCAGTACTTC. As protein: CASSSYQETQYF.

This chain uses TRBV27 with TRBJ2-7; the D is unclear. Per the germline V gene, CDR1 is MNHEY and CDR2 is SMNVEV (reference sequence). This CDR3 contains 14 residues. V was trimmed by 4 bases and J by 5 bases, leaving 15 bases between them. The chain's CDR3 is CASSSSTMGNEQYF. The CDR3 bases are TGTGCCAGCAGTTCGTCCACTATGGGGAACGAGCAGTACTTC.

This chain connects TRBV5-1 to TRBJ2-2; no clear D gene. The length of the CDR3 is 11 residues. Trimming cost V 2 bases and J 6 bases, with 2 bases left between them. Germline CDR1 is SGHRS and CDR2 is YFSETQ. This CDR3 is CASSFPGELFF. CDR3 coding DNA: TGCGCCAGCAGCTTCCCCGGGGAGCTGTTTTTT.

This chain uses TRBV6-6 with TRBJ2-1, with 7 bases aligning to TRBD2. Losses at the gene ends were 0 bases for V and 5 bases for J; bases not matched to a gene: 4. Germline assignment: CDR1 MNHNY and CDR2 SVGAGI (reference sequence). The CDR3 spans 15 residues. In DNA, the CDR3 is TGTGCCAGCAGTTACTCGGGGGGGATGAACAATGAGCAGTTCTTC. It specifies CASSYSGGMNNEQFF.